A single sample gave rise to the 32 T cell receptor beta chains below, sequenced in a study of shared clonotypes between healthy human individuals. The protocol was immunoSEQ multiplex PCR, while the TCRdb copy is restricted to in-frame clones and leaves out a portion. The top ten hold more than 0.9% of the sample, which has over a million clones, around 95% seen once. Sequenced sample: naive CD4+ T cells sorted from blood. Subset indicated: CD45RA+ positively selected. All receptors derive from a man younger than 45 in good health.

The V gene is TRBV11-2, the J gene TRBJ2-7, with D perhaps given as TRBD1 or TRBD2 (5 bases each). V was cut by 11 bases and J by 3 bases, with 11 bases left in between. Germline assignment: CDR1 SGHAT and CDR2 FQNNGV. This CDR3 is built from 11 residues. The CDR3 region is CASRDGYEQYF. The CDR3 DNA reads TGTGCCTCCAGGGACGGCTACGAGCAGTACTTC.

This chain uses TRBV15 with TRBJ2-1; D could derive from TRBD1 or TRBD2 (5 bases each). The V end was cut by 1 base, the J end by 2 bases, with 6 bases between. CDR1 LNHNV and CDR2 YYDKDF come from the germline V gene (reference sequence). This CDR3 is built from 14 residues. CDR3 residues: CATSRGGTYNEQFF. CDR3 bases: TGTGCCACCAGCAGAGGGGGGACCTACAATGAGCAGTTCTTC.

The genes are TRBV29-1 and TRBJ2-7; TRBD1 is a possible D gene (7 bases). Trimming pared 6 bases from V and 2 bases from J, leaving 14 bases between. The CDR3 extends over 13 amino acids. Germline CDR1 reads SQVTM; CDR2 reads ANQGSEA. CDR3: CSVRGQLTYEQYF. The CDR3 DNA sequence: TGCAGCGTGCGGGGACAGTTAACCTACGAGCAGTACTTC.

The sample holds a few counts of this clone. The V call is TRBV5-1, the J call TRBJ2-2; 9 bases align to TRBD1. This CDR3 region has 13 residues. The germline gives CDR1 SGHRS, CDR2 YFSETQ. V shed 9 bases, J shed 1 base, and the junction held 1 base outside the gene matches. The CDR3 coding sequence is TGCGCCACGGGACAGGGGAACACCGGGGAGCTGTTTTTT. Protein product: CATGQGNTGELFF.

This chain uses TRBV30 with TRBJ1-2; D gene ambiguous. Deletions cut 0 bases from V and 4 bases from J, with 12 bases between. Per the germline V gene, CDR1 is GTSNPN and CDR2 is SVGIG (reference sequence). The CDR3 is made up of 14 amino acids. The DNA for the CDR3 is TGTGCCTGGAGTGTACTTACCCGGGGCTATGGCTACACCTTC. Protein sequence: CAWSVLTRGYGYTF. The whole variable domain, filled in from reference TRBV30 and TRBJ1-2, reads SQTIHQWPATLVQPVGSPLSLECTVEGTSNPNLYWYRQAAGRGLQLLFYSVGIGQISSEVPQNLSASRPQDRQFILSSKKLLLSDSGFYLCAWSVLTRGYGYTFGSGTRLTVV.

This rearrangement joins TRBV11-2 to TRBJ1-2, with D perhaps TRBD1 (5 bases). V lost 5 bases to trimming and J lost 4 bases, with 8 bases between them. Germline CDR1 reads SGHAT; CDR2 reads FQNNGV. This CDR3 comprises 12 residues. Here the CDR3 DNA reads TGTGCCAGCAGCATGACAGCCTATGGCTACACCTTC. This translates into CASSMTAYGYTF.

In this sample, this clone turned up once. This chain links TRBV5-6 with TRBJ2-1; D unclear. Germline V lookup: CDR1 SGHDT, CDR2 YYEEEE. The CDR3 runs 11 residues. The V gene lost 3 bases and the J gene lost 8 bases, with 6 bases spanning the gap. The CDR3 DNA follows: TGTGCCAGCAGCTCGGCCTATGAGCAGTTCTTC. This encodes CASSSAYEQFF.

This clone appeared a single time. Other DNA sequences within the sample encode an identical CDR3. J is TRBJ2-3 and V is TRBV9; no reliable D call. The V gene's germline CDR1 is SGDLS and CDR2 YYNGEE. The V gene lost 1 base and the J gene lost 1 base, with 7 bases spanning the gap. The CDR3 is 14 residues long. The CDR3 is CASSVRAGTDTQYF. In nucleotides, the CDR3 is TGTGCCAGCAGCGTACGAGCTGGCACAGATACGCAGTATTTT.

This clone came up once. V is TRBV4-2 and J is TRBJ2-2; 9 bases are shared with TRBD2. The junction had 6 bases not matched to a gene; V was cut back by 2 bases and J by 2 bases. This CDR3 spans 17 amino acids. CDR1 is LGHNA and CDR2 is YNFKEQ in the germline V gene. CDR3 DNA: TGTGCCAGCAGCCAAAAAAGCGGGAGGTTTAACACCGGGGAGCTGTTTTTT. Amino acid sequence: CASSQKSGRFNTGELFF.

The rearrangement uses TRBV2 and TRBJ1-2; 8 nucleotides match TRBD1. The CDR3 is made up of 14 amino acids. CDR1 SNHLY and CDR2 FYNNEI come from the germline V gene. The ends lost 1 base at V and 4 bases at J; junction bases unmatched: 2. DNA of the CDR3: TGTGCCAGCAGTGAAGTCGGGACAGGCTATGGCTACACCTTC. Protein: CASSEVGTGYGYTF.

V gene TRBV5-4 combines with J gene TRBJ1-1; 11 bases line up with TRBD1. V was clipped by 4 bases and J by 2 bases; unmatched bases: 10. There are 17 residues in the CDR3. The germline gives CDR1 SGHNT, CDR2 YYREEE (reference sequence). CDR3: CASSPRDRGTLNTEAFF. CDR3 nucleotides: TGTGCCAGCAGCCCCCGGGACAGGGGGACCCTTAACACTGAAGCTTTCTTT.

The J gene is TRBJ2-3, the V gene TRBV10-3, with TRBD2 matching over 12 bases. V dropped 4 bases and J dropped 6; count of bases not matched to a gene: 5. Germline V gives CDR1 ENHRY, CDR2 SYGVKD. CDR3 length equals 15 residues. The CDR3 here is CAISAKTSGSDTQYF. The CDR3 DNA reads as TGTGCCATCAGTGCCAAGACTAGCGGGAGTGATACGCAGTATTTT.

This clone is a singleton in its sample. The rearrangement uses TRBV5-5 and TRBJ1-2, with 7 bases identical to TRBD1. CDR1 is SGHKS and CDR2 is YYEKEE in the germline V gene (reference sequence). With V trimmed by 2 bases and J by 5 bases, 9 bases remained unmatched. This CDR3 spans 15 amino acids. CDR3: CASSFLRDRGYGYTF. The DNA of the CDR3 is TGTGCCAGCAGCTTCCTCCGGGACAGAGGATATGGCTACACCTTC.

The chain carries TRBV27 and TRBJ2-7; tentative D call: TRBD2 (6 bases). Trimming left V 7 bases short and J 4 bases short, with 17 bases between. CDR3 length equals 14 residues. Germline V gene sequence: CDR1 MNHEY, CDR2 SMNVEV (reference sequence). DNA for the CDR3: TGTGCCAGCAATGACTACGGGAGTTCATACGAGCAGTACTTC. It specifies CASNDYGSSYEQYF.

V and J are TRBV21-1 and TRBJ2-7. TRBV21-1 is classified as a pseudogene. The length of the CDR3 is 14 residues. The DNA of the CDR3 is TGTGCCAGCAATCCCCTGCTTAGGTCGGACGAGCAGTACTTC. This sequence encodes CASNPLLRSDEQYF.

V usage is TRBV7-9 and J usage is TRBJ2-1; D could derive from TRBD1 or TRBD2 (5 bases each). The CDR3 is 16 amino acids. Germline CDR1 and CDR2: SEHNR and FQNEAQ (reference sequence). V shed 5 bases and J shed 9 bases, with 23 bases lying between them. In nucleotides, the CDR3 is TGTGCCAGCAGCCACCGCGGAGAGGGGATTGGAGGTGAGCAGTTCTTC. Translation gives CASSHRGEGIGGEQFF. Drawing the rest from reference TRBV7-9 and TRBJ2-1, the complete variable domain is DTGVSQNPRHKITKRGQNVTFRCDPISEHNRLYWYRQTLGQGPEFLTYFQNEAQLEKSRLLSDRFSAERPKGSFSTLEIQRTEQGDSAMYLCASSHRGEGIGGEQFFGPGTRLTVL.

The rearrangement links TRBV30 to TRBJ1-1, with no clear D. V lost 1 base to trimming and J lost 0 bases, with 6 bases between them. The CDR3 length is 13 residues. Germline loops: CDR1 GTSNPN, CDR2 SVGIG (reference sequence). The CDR3 bases are TGTGCCTGGAGTGCACAGCTGAACACTGAAGCTTTCTTT. This codes for CAWSAQLNTEAFF. The whole variable domain, filled in from reference TRBV30 and TRBJ1-1, reads SQTIHQWPATLVQPVGSPLSLECTVEGTSNPNLYWYRQAAGRGLQLLFYSVGIGQISSEVPQNLSASRPQDRQFILSSKKLLLSDSGFYLCAWSAQLNTEAFFGQGTRLTVV.

J is TRBJ2-2 and V is TRBV5-1; D is unresolved. Between the trimmed V and J ends, which lost 0 bases and 3 bases, there was a span of 9 bases. The CDR3 runs 15 residues. CDR1 and CDR2 (germline): SGHRS, YFSETQ. CDR3 coding DNA: TGCGCCAGCAGCTTGGGCACAACCTACACCGGGGAGCTGTTTTTT. Translated, it gives CASSLGTTYTGELFF.

The chain is built from TRBV6-4 and TRBJ1-5; D possibly corresponds to TRBD1 (5 bases). Trimming cost V 8 bases and J 3 bases, with 14 bases left between them. This CDR3 contains 14 residues. Germline V gives CDR1 MRHNA, CDR2 SNTAGT. CDR3 loop: CASRGGDYNQPQHF. CDR3 sequence (DNA): TGTGCCAGCCGTGGGGGGGATTACAATCAGCCCCAGCATTTT.

This clone was seen once. The chain carries TRBV28 and TRBJ1-2; D uncertain. V was cut by 3 bases and J by 3 bases, with 8 bases left in between. The CDR3 loop spans 13 amino acids. Per the germline V gene, CDR1 is MDHEN and CDR2 is SYDVKM. Here the CDR3 DNA reads TGTGCCAGCAGTTTTCTAACGGACTATGGCTACACCTTC. Protein: CASSFLTDYGYTF.

The rearrangement links TRBV28 to TRBJ2-5; 9 positions match TRBD1. Germline V lookup: CDR1 MDHEN, CDR2 SYDVKM. The junction had 6 bases not matched to a gene; V was cut back by 5 bases and J by 5 bases. CDR3 size: 14 residues. The CDR3 is CASSAGQGSETQYF. In DNA form, the CDR3 reads TGTGCCAGCAGTGCAGGACAGGGGAGCGAGACCCAGTACTTC.

The chain links TRBV9 to TRBJ2-5; no clear D. This CDR3 has 14 amino acids. Per germline, CDR1 SGDLS and CDR2 YYNGEE. V lost 1 base, J lost 0 bases, and 7 bases lay in between. This CDR3 is CASSVKANQETQYF. In DNA, the CDR3 is TGTGCCAGCAGCGTAAAGGCAAACCAAGAGACCCAGTACTTC.

The rearrangement joins TRBV28 to TRBJ1-1; D possibly corresponds to TRBD1 (6 bases). The CDR3 spans 16 residues. The V gene lost 7 bases and the J gene lost 1 base, with 19 bases spanning the gap. From germline, CDR1 is MDHEN and CDR2 SYDVKM. The CDR3 loop is CASTLFRQGTNTEAFF. In nucleotides, the CDR3 is TGTGCCAGCACCCTTTTCCGCCAGGGGACGAACACTGAAGCTTTCTTT. The entire variable domain, with the rest obtained from reference TRBV28 and TRBJ1-1, is as follows: DVKVTQSSRYLVKRTGEKVFLECVQDMDHENMFWYRQDPGLGLRLIYFSYDVKMKEKGDIPEGYSVSREKKERFSLILESASTNQTSMYLCASTLFRQGTNTEAFFGQGTRLTVV.

The chain recombines TRBV28 with TRBJ2-7; no reliable D call. Trimming stripped 5 bases from V and 7 bases from J, with 9 bases between. The CDR3 runs 11 residues. Per germline, CDR1 MDHEN and CDR2 SYDVKM. CDR3 nucleotides: TGTGCCAGCAGTCAGACTGTTGAGCAGTACTTC. Its translation is CASSQTVEQYF.

The V call is TRBV11-2, the J call TRBJ2-1, with D perhaps matching TRBD1 or TRBD2 (5 bases each). CDR3 length: 18 residues. Trimming took 2 bases from V and 0 from J, leaving 17 bases between them. CDR1 and CDR2 from the germline V gene are SGHAT and FQNNGV. The CDR3 sequence: CASSLLRGDISSYNEQFF. The CDR3 DNA follows: TGTGCCAGCAGCTTATTAAGAGGGGATATTAGCTCCTACAATGAGCAGTTCTTC.

The chain carries TRBV10-3 and TRBJ2-7; 9 positions match TRBD2. With 10 bases clipped from V and 6 bases from J, the junction kept 13 bases outside the gene matches. Germline assignment: CDR1 ENHRY and CDR2 SYGVKD. This CDR3 comprises 14 residues. CDR3: CATYPGGLASEQYF. In nucleotides, the CDR3 is TGTGCCACCTACCCTGGCGGACTAGCGAGCGAGCAGTACTTC.

J is TRBJ1-5 and V is TRBV29-1, with D possibly being TRBD1 (6 bases). V was shortened by 4 bases and J by 3 bases, with 13 bases between the two germline ends. This CDR3 is built from 14 residues. The germline V gene has CDR1 SQVTM and CDR2 ANQGSEA. The CDR3 sequence: CSVVAQGLNQPQHF. The CDR3 nucleotides read TGCAGCGTTGTAGCACAGGGCCTCAATCAGCCCCAGCATTTT.

The CDR3: CASSLGGRREAFF. The CDR3 nucleotides read TGTGCCAGCAGCTTAGGGGGGCGGCGTGAAGCTTTCTTT. The chain joins TRBV7-9 to TRBJ1-1; TRBD1 is a possible D gene (6 bases). CDR1 is SEHNR, CDR2 FQNEAQ, per germline (reference sequence). V gave up 1 base and J gave up 7 bases, with 10 bases separating them. The length of the CDR3 is 13 residues. Drawing the rest from reference TRBV7-9 and TRBJ1-1, the complete variable domain is DTGVSQNPRHKITKRGQNVTFRCDPISEHNRLYWYRQTLGQGPEFLTYFQNEAQLEKSRLLSDRFSAERPKGSFSTLEIQRTEQGDSAMYLCASSLGGRREAFFGQGTRLTVV.

The chain couples TRBV10-1 to TRBJ2-3, with D perhaps matching TRBD2 (6 bases). This CDR3 region has 17 residues. Germline loops: CDR1 WNHNN, CDR2 SYGVQD (reference sequence). Trimming removed 3 bases at V and 4 bases at J, with 20 bases between. The CDR3 sequence is CASSESPGLPHPDTQYF. CDR3 nucleotides: TGCGCCAGCAGTGAATCCCCCGGACTACCCCATCCAGATACGCAGTATTTT.

The chain is built from TRBV5-1 and TRBJ2-1, with D possibly being TRBD1 or TRBD2 (6 bases each). This CDR3 region has 14 residues. Trimming left V 0 bases short and J 9 bases short, with 13 bases between. Looked up from germline, CDR1 is SGHRS and CDR2 is YFSETQ. The CDR3 sequence: CASSLVVGGGEQFF. DNA for the CDR3: TGCGCCAGCAGCTTGGTGGTGGGGGGCGGTGAGCAGTTCTTC.

The count of this clone is one. The V gene is TRBV5-6, the J gene TRBJ2-1; no clear D gene. The CDR3 extends over 14 amino acids. Germline V lookup: CDR1 SGHDT, CDR2 YYEEEE. V lost 5 bases, J lost 7 bases, and 16 bases lay in between. The CDR3 loop is CASRLDPIGNEQFF. Here the CDR3 DNA reads TGTGCCAGCAGACTGGATCCCATTGGAAATGAGCAGTTCTTC. The entire variable domain, with the rest obtained from reference TRBV5-6 and TRBJ2-1, is as follows: DAGVTQSPTHLIKTRGQQVTLRCSPKSGHDTVSWYQQALGQGPQFIFQYYEEEERQRGNFPDRFSGHQFPNYSSELNVNALLLGDSALYLCASRLDPIGNEQFFGPGTRLTVL.

V usage is TRBV5-4 and J usage is TRBJ2-7; D may be TRBD1 (6 bases). CDR3 length: 12 amino acids. Germline V gene sequence: CDR1 SGHNT, CDR2 YYREEE (reference sequence). Trimming took off 4 bases at V and 7 bases at J, with 12 bases between the two ends. As DNA, the CDR3 is TGTGCCAGCAGCCCCGACAGGCATGAGCAGTACTTC. Its translation: CASSPDRHEQYF.